The next 25 T cell receptor beta chains were all read from a single sample in a study of cytomegalovirus exposure and HLA in healthy donors (TCRdb year 2017). The receptor library was made with the immunoSEQ multiplex PCR assay. The multiplex PCR relied on a mix of 60 forward primers for TCR Vbeta segments and 13 reverse primers for TCR Jbeta segments. In its TCRdb copy, this immuneACCESS table keeps in-frame sequences only and misses some clones. Where compared with another copy, unresolved V genes explain less than half of these, and the others have no known cause. The sample includes around 190,000 clones, with around four fifths observed a single time. The biggest ten clones account for approximately 0.99% of the sample. The sample consisted of PBMCs. These receptors all come from a middle-aged woman in good health and CMV-seronegative.

This clone was seen just once. The V gene is TRBV6-6, the J gene TRBJ2-7; 9 nucleotides match TRBD1. With 0 bases clipped from V and 3 bases from J, the junction kept 3 bases outside the gene matches. In germline, CDR1 is MNHNY, CDR2 SVGAGI (reference sequence). The CDR3 has 15 amino acids. In DNA form, the CDR3 reads TGTGCCAGCAGTTACTCGGTGGGACAGGGCTACGAGCAGTACGTC. Translating gives CASSYSVGQGYEQYV.

This clone was detected only a few times. The chain employs TRBV7-9 and TRBJ2-3; weak D call: TRBD1 (6 bases). CDR1 is SEHNR and CDR2 is FQNEAQ in the germline V gene (reference sequence). V gave up 5 bases and J gave up 0 bases, with 12 bases separating them. The CDR3 runs to 15 residues. The DNA of the CDR3 is TGTGCCAGCAGCCGCAGGGGCCCTAGCACAGATACGCAGTATTTT. Translated: CASSRRGPSTDTQYF.

This rearrangement joins TRBV6-5 to TRBJ2-2, with a possible D match to TRBD2 (6 bases). The V gene lost 2 bases and the J gene lost 4 bases, with 14 bases spanning the gap. CDR3 length: 16 residues. Germline V gene data show CDR1 as MNHEY and CDR2 as SVGAGI. The CDR3 coding sequence is TGTGCCAGCAGTTACGGGGGACCCGGGGGCACCGGGGAGCTGTTTTTT. The encoded protein is CASSYGGPGGTGELFF.

The chain links TRBV19 to TRBJ1-2, with D tentatively TRBD1 (6 bases). The ends were cut back, 6 bases at V and 5 bases at J, with 16 bases in the middle. Germline-derived CDR1 and CDR2 are LNHDA and SQIVND (reference sequence). The CDR3 loop spans 14 amino acids. The CDR3 is CASREKQRGYGYTF. The CDR3, as DNA: TGTGCCAGTAGGGAAAAACAGAGGGGGTATGGCTACACCTTC.

The chain joins TRBV4-3 to TRBJ1-1; D perhaps matches TRBD1 (6 bases). Germline V gives CDR1 LGHNA, CDR2 YSLEER. Between the trimmed V and J ends, which lost 4 bases and 5 bases, there was a span of 14 bases. The CDR3 is 14 amino acids. The CDR3 is CASSLSRGRTEAFF. The CDR3 bases are TGCGCCAGCAGCCTATCGCGGGGGCGAACTGAAGCTTTCTTT.

J is TRBJ2-5 and V is TRBV5-6; 13 nucleotides align to TRBD2. J was trimmed by 4 bases and V by 3 bases; bases with no gene match: 6. Germline loops: CDR1 SGHDT, CDR2 YYEEEE. This CDR3 has 16 residues. As DNA, the CDR3 is TGTGCCAGCAGCTCAGGACTAGCGGGAGAACGAGAGACCCAGTACTTC. Translating gives CASSSGLAGERETQYF.

The CDR3 loop is CASSLVAFQNNQPQHF. The CDR3 coding sequence is TGTGCCAGCAGTTTGGTGGCTTTTCAGAACAATCAGCCCCAGCATTTT. The rearrangement uses TRBV28 and TRBJ1-5; D not resolved. Between the trimmed V and J ends, which lost 3 bases and 3 bases, there was a span of 15 bases. The CDR3 runs 16 residues. CDR1 is MDHEN, CDR2 SYDVKM, per germline.

This chain links TRBV4-3 with TRBJ1-2; TRBD1 might be the D (5 bases). V lost 1 base to trimming and J lost 5 bases, with 20 bases between them. CDR1 and CDR2 from the germline V gene are LGHNA and YSLEER. There are 17 residues in the CDR3. CDR3 sequence reads: CASSQAALLGLPYGYTF. CDR3 DNA sequence: TGCGCCAGCAGCCAAGCCGCCTTATTGGGGCTCCCATATGGCTACACCTTC.

This sequence joins TRBV11-3 and TRBJ1-2; perhaps TRBD1 as D (6 bases). Trimming removed 6 bases at V and 3 bases at J, with 20 bases between. This CDR3 is 16 amino acids long. Germline V CDR1 and CDR2: SGHNT, YENEEA. The CDR3 protein is CASSRRGGRGYYGYTF. The CDR3 DNA sequence: TGTGCCAGCAGTCGAAGGGGGGGACGAGGTTACTATGGCTACACCTTC.

V is TRBV4-1 and J is TRBJ1-6, with D perhaps matching TRBD1 (6 bases). This CDR3 contains 16 residues. Germline CDR1 reads MGHRA; CDR2 reads YSYEKL. V lost 3 bases, J lost 5 bases, and 14 bases lay in between. The CDR3 is CASSHQGPPNNSPLHF. The CDR3, as DNA: TGCGCCAGCAGCCATCAGGGGCCCCCAAATAATTCACCCCTCCACTTT.

This rearrangement joins TRBV9 to TRBJ1-2, with D perhaps matching TRBD1 (6 bases). The CDR3 is 14 residues long. Germline CDR1 reads SGDLS; CDR2 reads YYNGEE. V lost 6 bases to trimming and J lost 0 bases, with 12 bases between them. For the CDR3, the DNA is TGTGCCAGCACCCCGGACAGAGCTAACTATGGCTACACCTTC. Its translation: CASTPDRANYGYTF.

The rearrangement joins TRBV5-1 to TRBJ2-1; 10 nucleotides line up with TRBD2. Trimming removed 3 bases from V and 7 bases from J; junction bases left unmatched: 7. The CDR3 loop spans 15 amino acids. CDR1 SGHRS and CDR2 YFSETQ come from the germline V gene. CDR3 protein: CASSSGTSEINEQFF. The CDR3 nucleotides read TGCGCCAGCAGCTCCGGGACTAGCGAGATTAATGAGCAGTTCTTC.

V is TRBV4-3 and J is TRBJ2-1, with 11 bases identical to TRBD2. Trimming cost V 2 bases and J 0 bases; bases outside gene matches: 0. The CDR3 has 16 residues. Looked up from germline, CDR1 is LGHNA and CDR2 is YSLEER. DNA for the CDR3: TGCGCCAGCAGCCAACTAGCGGGAGGCTCCTACAATGAGCAGTTCTTC. It specifies CASSQLAGGSYNEQFF.

The rearrangement uses TRBV19 and TRBJ1-5, with D possibly TRBD1 on 6 matching bases. Germline lookup yields CDR1 LNHDA and CDR2 SQIVND (reference sequence). This CDR3 region has 14 residues. V dropped 6 bases and J dropped 7 bases, with 16 bases sitting between them. The CDR3 region is CASRKTGEGQPQHF. Here the CDR3 DNA reads TGTGCCAGTAGGAAGACAGGAGAAGGACAGCCCCAGCATTTT.

This chain links TRBV9 with TRBJ2-6, with no clear D. The CDR3 contains 20 residues. V lost 0 bases and J lost 1, with 20 bases in between. CDR1 and CDR2 (germline): SGDLS, YYNGEE. Here the CDR3 reads CASSVDQLNANRSGANVLTF. The CDR3 DNA reads TGTGCCAGCAGCGTAGACCAGTTAAACGCCAACAGATCTGGGGCCAACGTCCTGACTTTC.

The chain couples TRBV19 to TRBJ2-7; TRBD1 matches 9 bases. The CDR3 covers 16 residues. Trimming took 5 bases from V and 5 from J; bases not matched to a gene: 13. From germline, CDR1 is LNHDA and CDR2 SQIVND (reference sequence). The CDR3, as DNA: TGTGCCAGTAGTCCCATAATTGGCACAGGGGGCCACGAGCAGTACTTC. Translated, it gives CASSPIIGTGGHEQYF.

In its sample, this clone was seen once. The chain combines TRBV27 with TRBJ2-1; TRBD1 might be the D (5 bases). Per the germline V gene, CDR1 is MNHEY and CDR2 is SMNVEV (reference sequence). The length of the CDR3 is 15 residues. The ends were cut back, 4 bases at V and 0 bases at J, with 10 bases in the middle. CDR3 DNA: TGTGCCAGCAGTTCTGCGACAGTCTCCTACAATGAGCAGTTCTTC. Protein: CASSSATVSYNEQFF.

This clone has more than one count but fewer than ten. J is TRBJ1-1 and V is TRBV15; TRBD1 is a possible D gene (6 bases). CDR1 LNHNV and CDR2 YYDKDF come from the germline V gene (reference sequence). The germline V and J ends were trimmed by 8 bases and 0 bases, with 10 bases remaining between them. The CDR3 is made up of 13 amino acids. The CDR3 spells CATEDSLNTEAFF. As DNA, the CDR3 is TGTGCCACCGAGGACAGCCTGAACACTGAAGCTTTCTTT.

This clone showed up just a few times. The gene calls are TRBV12-5 and TRBJ2-3; D might be TRBD1 (6 bases). This CDR3 has 15 amino acids. The V gene's germline CDR1 is LGHNT and CDR2 FRNRAP. Trimming stripped 3 bases from V and 1 base from J, with 11 bases between. The CDR3 loop is CASGLQGLGTDTQYF. CDR3 bases: TGTGCTAGTGGTTTACAGGGTCTCGGCACAGATACGCAGTATTTT.

CDR3 DNA sequence: TGCGCCAGCAGCTTGGGGGAGTATCGGAACCAGGAAGCTTTCTTT. Residues: CASSLGEYRNQEAFF. The J gene is TRBJ1-1, the V gene TRBV5-1, with D uncertain. CDR3 size: 15 residues. Germline CDR1 reads SGHRS; CDR2 reads YFSETQ. V was pared by 0 bases and J by 8 bases, with 17 bases between.

Only a few counts were recorded for this clone. The chain joins TRBV11-3 to TRBJ2-1; 7 bases align to TRBD2. The CDR3 totals 16 residues. J was trimmed by 7 bases and V by 6 bases; bases with no gene match: 15. Germline loops: CDR1 SGHNT, CDR2 YENEEA. CDR3 sequence: CASRPGRLAGGNEQFF. CDR3 bases: TGTGCCAGCAGACCAGGGAGGCTAGCCGGGGGGAATGAGCAGTTCTTC.

The rearrangement links TRBV30 to TRBJ2-2, with 7 bases aligning to TRBD1. Trimming cost V 5 bases and J 2 bases; bases outside gene matches: 2. Germline-derived CDR1 and CDR2 are GTSNPN and SVGIG (reference sequence). CDR3 length: 13 residues. The DNA of the CDR3 is TGTGCCTGGGGGACAGCAAACACCGGGGAGCTGTTTTTT. Its protein product is CAWGTANTGELFF.

V is TRBV7-3 and J is TRBJ1-5; 8 nucleotides agree with TRBD1. This CDR3 spans 14 amino acids. J gave up 4 bases and V 5 bases, and 4 bases lay outside the gene matches. Germline loops: CDR1 SGHTA, CDR2 FQGTGA. The CDR3 loop is CASSRQGLNQPQHF. CDR3 in DNA: TGTGCCAGCAGCCGACAGGGGCTTAATCAGCCCCAGCATTTT.

This clone was picked up one time. This chain joins TRBV27 and TRBJ2-5; D gene unclear. Between the trimmed V and J ends, which lost 3 bases and 5 bases, there was a span of 16 bases. The CDR3 has 15 residues. Germline CDR1 is MNHEY and CDR2 is SMNVEV (reference sequence). This CDR3 reads CASSFMTTGWETQYF. In nucleotides, the CDR3 is TGTGCCAGCAGTTTTATGACGACCGGGTGGGAGACCCAGTACTTC.

DNA of the CDR3: TGTGCCAGCAGCCAGGAGGTAGCGGGAGCGGGCAAAAACATTCAGTACTTC. Translation gives CASSQEVAGAGKNIQYF. The chain is built from TRBV4-2 and TRBJ2-4, with 9 nucleotides matching TRBD2. The V segment lost 3 bases and the J segment 3 bases; nucleotides outside the gene matches: 9. CDR1 is LGHNA, CDR2 YNFKEQ, per germline. The CDR3 runs to 17 residues.